This T cell receptor (beta chain) was obtained from a study of blood T cell repertoires in COVID-19. As for the study in general: Specimens from acute and convalescent COVID-19 originated in the United States, Italy and Spain. PBMCs, B-cell-depleted T cells, or T cells were the source of the cDNA or gDNA that made up the material.

The authors' processing: How many nucleated cells were present was estimated from reference gene primer amplification. Profiling relied on immunoSEQ multiplex PCR, and the TCRdb table lists in-frame clones only, not all of them. V, J and clone size are those of that table, while D and trimming were read from the DNA. Of about 55,000 clones listed, approximately 92% were seen once; the top ten hold under 7.5%. The V gene's germline CDR1 is SEHNR and CDR2 FQNEAQ (reference sequence). V lost 3 bases and J lost 4, with 15 bases in between. The CDR3 covers 16 residues. The V call is TRBV7-9, the J call TRBJ2-2; perhaps TRBD1 as D (6 bases). Sequencing was done on a sample of peripheral blood. This sequence was found in a man in his fifties with active COVID-19. CDR3 protein: CASSLTRGFGTGELFF. CDR3 nucleotides: TGTGCCAGCAGCTTGACCAGGGGTTTTGGCACCGGGGAGCTGTTTTTT.